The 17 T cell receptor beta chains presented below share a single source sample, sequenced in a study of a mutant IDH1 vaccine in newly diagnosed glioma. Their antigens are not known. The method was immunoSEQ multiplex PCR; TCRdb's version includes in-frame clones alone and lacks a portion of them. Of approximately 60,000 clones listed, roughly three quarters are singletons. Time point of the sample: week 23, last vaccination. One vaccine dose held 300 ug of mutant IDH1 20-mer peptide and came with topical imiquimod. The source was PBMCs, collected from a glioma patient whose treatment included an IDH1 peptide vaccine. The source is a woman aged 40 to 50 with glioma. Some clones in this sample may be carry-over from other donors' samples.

This chain's CDR3 is CASSFQGRDEKLFF. The CDR3 coding sequence is TGTGCCAGCAGTTTTCAGGGGCGGGATGAAAAACTGTTTTTT. The rearrangement joins TRBV27 to TRBJ1-4, with a tentative D call TRBD1 (6 bases). Germline V lookup: CDR1 MNHEY, CDR2 SMNVEV (reference sequence). The ends were cut back, 3 bases at V and 6 bases at J, with 11 bases in the middle. The CDR3 has 14 residues.

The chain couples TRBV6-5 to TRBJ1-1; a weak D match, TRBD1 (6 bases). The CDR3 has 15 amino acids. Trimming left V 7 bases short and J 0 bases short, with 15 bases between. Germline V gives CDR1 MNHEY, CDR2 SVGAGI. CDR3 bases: TGTGCCAGCAACTCCCGGGGGGCAGTGAACACTGAAGCTTTCTTT. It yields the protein CASNSRGAVNTEAFF.

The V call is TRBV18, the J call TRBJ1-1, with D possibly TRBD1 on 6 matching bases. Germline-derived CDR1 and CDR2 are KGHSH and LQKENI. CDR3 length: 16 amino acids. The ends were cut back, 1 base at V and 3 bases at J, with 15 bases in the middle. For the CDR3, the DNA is TGTGCCAGCTCACCACTGTTGGGGGGCAGGGACACTGAAGCTTTCTTT. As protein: CASSPLLGGRDTEAFF.

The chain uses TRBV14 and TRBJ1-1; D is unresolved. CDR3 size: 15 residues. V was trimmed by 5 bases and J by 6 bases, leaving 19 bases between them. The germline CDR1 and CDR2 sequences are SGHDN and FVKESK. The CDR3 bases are TGTGCCAGCAGCTTTCATTTGGGGTCGAATGCTGAAGCTTTCTTT. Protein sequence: CASSFHLGSNAEAFF.

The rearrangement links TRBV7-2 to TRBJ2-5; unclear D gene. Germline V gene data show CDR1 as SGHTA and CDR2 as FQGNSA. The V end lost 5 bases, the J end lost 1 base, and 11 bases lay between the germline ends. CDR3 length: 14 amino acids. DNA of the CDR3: TGTGCCAGCAGCCCTAGTATCGGCCAAGAGACCCAGTACTTC. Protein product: CASSPSIGQETQYF.

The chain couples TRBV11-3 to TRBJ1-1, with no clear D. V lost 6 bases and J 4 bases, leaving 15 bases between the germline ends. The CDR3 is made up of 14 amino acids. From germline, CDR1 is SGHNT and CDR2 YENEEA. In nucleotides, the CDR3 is TGTGCCAGCAGGTTGAGTGAGGTCGGCACTGAAGCTTTCTTT. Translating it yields CASRLSEVGTEAFF.

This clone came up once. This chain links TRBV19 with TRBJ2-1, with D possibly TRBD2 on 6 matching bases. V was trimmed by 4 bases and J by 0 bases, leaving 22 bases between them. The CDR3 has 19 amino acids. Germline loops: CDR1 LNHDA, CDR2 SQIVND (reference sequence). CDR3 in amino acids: CASSTRRRTTPSSYNEQFF. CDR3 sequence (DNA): TGTGCCAGTAGTACCCGAAGGAGGACTACCCCAAGCTCCTACAATGAGCAGTTCTTC.

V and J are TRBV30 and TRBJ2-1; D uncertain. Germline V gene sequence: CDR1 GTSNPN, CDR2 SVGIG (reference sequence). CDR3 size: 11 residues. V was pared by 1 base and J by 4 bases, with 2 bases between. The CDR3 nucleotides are TGTGCCTGGAGTGGATACAATGAGCAGTTCTTC. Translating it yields CAWSGYNEQFF.

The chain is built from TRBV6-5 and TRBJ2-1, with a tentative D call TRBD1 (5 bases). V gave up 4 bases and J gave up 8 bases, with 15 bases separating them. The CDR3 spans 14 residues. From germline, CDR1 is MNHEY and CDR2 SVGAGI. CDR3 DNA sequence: TGTGCCAGCAGTTGGATAGGGCAGGGTGATGAGCAGTTCTTC. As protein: CASSWIGQGDEQFF.

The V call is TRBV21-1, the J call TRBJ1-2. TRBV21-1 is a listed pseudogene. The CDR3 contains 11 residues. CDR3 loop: CASSGRIGYTF. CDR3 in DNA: TGTGCCAGCAGCGGGAGGATTGGCTACACCTTC.

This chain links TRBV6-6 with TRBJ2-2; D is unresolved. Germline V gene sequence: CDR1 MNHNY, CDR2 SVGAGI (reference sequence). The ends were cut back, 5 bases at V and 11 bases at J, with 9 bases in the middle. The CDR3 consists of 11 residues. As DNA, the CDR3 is TGTGCCAGCAGTCCGCTGGGAGAGCTGTTTTTT. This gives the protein CASSPLGELFF.

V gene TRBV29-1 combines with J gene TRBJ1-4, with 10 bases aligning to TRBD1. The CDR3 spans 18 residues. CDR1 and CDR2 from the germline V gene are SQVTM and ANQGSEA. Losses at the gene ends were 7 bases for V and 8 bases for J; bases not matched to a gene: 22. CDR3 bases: TGCAGCGCCCCTCAGTGTGGGACAGGGGTGACGGAGTGCGAAAAACTGTTTTTT. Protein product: CSAPQCGTGVTECEKLFF.

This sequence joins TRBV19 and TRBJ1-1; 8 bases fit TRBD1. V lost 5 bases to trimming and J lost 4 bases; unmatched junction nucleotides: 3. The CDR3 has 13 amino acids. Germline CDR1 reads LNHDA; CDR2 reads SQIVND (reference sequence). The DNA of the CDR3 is TGTGCCAGTAGTGACAGGGGCGGCACTGAAGCTTTCTTT. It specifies CASSDRGGTEAFF.

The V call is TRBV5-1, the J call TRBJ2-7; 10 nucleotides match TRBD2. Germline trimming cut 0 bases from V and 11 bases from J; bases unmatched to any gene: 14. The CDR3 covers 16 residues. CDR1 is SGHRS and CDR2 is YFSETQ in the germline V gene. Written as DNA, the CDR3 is TGCGCCAGCAGCTTGGCCGGGGGGCCTAGCGGGAGCGCGGAGTACTTC. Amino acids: CASSLAGGPSGSAEYF.

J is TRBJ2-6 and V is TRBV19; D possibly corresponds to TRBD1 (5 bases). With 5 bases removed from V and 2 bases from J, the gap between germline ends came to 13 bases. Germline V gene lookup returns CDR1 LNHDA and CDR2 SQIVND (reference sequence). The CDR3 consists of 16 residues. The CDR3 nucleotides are TGTGCCAGTAGTCGGCTTTTGGGGCCTGGGGCCAACGTCCTGACTTTC. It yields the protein CASSRLLGPGANVLTF.

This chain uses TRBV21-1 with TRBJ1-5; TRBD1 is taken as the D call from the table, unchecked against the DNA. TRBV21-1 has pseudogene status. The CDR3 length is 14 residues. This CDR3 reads CASSPIKGPQPQHF. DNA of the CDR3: TGTGCCAGCAGCCCTATTAAGGGGCCTCAGCCCCAGCATTTT.

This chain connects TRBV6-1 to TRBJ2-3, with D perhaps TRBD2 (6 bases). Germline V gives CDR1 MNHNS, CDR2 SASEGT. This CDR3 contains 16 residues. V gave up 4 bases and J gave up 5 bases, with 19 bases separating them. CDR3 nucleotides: TGTGCCAGCAGTGTAGCTCGAGGGGCCGGGGGAGATACGCAGTATTTT. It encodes CASSVARGAGGDTQYF.